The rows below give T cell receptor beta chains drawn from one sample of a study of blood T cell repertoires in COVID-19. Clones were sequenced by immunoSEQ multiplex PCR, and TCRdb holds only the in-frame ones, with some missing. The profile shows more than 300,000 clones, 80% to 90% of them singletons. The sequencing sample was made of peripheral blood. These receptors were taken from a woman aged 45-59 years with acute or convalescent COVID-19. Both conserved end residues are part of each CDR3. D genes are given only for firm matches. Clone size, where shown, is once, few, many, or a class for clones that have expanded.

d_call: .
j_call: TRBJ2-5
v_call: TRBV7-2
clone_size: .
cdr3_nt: TGTGCCAGCACAGGGGACCCTATGGGGACCCAGTACTTC
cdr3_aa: CASTGDPMGTQYF

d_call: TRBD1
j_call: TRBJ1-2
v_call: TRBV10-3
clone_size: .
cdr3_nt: TGTGCCATCAGGCCGGGACAGGGGGCCTATGGCTACACCTTC
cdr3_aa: CAIRPGQGAYGYTF

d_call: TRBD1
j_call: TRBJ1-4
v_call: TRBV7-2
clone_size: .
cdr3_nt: TGTGCCAGCAGCTCCTTAACAGGGGTCCCCGAAAAACTGTTTTTT
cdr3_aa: CASSSLTGVPEKLFF

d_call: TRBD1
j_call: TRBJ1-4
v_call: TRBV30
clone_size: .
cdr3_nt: TGTGCCTGGAGTGTACTGGGACAGGGTGTAGCTAATGAAAAACTGTTTTTT
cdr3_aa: CAWSVLGQGVANEKLFF

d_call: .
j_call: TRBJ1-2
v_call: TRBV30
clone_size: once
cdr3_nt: TGTGCCTGGAAGGGTCAAAGGGTTCGGACTTATGGCTACACCTTC
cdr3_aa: CAWKGQRVRTYGYTF

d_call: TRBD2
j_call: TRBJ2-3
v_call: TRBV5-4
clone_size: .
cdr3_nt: TGTGCCAGCAGCTTTCTACTAGCGGGAGGGCCGGCCACAGATACGCAGTATTTT
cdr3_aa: CASSFLLAGGPATDTQYF

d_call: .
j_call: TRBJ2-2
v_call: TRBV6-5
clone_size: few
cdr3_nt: TGTGCCAGCAGAAAAACAGTTGCGAACACCGGGGAGCTGTTTTTT
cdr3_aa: CASRKTVANTGELFF

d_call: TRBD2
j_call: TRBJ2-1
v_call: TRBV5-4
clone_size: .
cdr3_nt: TGTGCCAGCACCCGGACTAGCGGCACCTACAATGAGCAGTTCTTC
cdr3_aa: CASTRTSGTYNEQFF

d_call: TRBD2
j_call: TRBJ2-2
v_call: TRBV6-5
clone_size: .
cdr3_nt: TGTGCCAGCAATACGAGGGGCGCGGGGGCCGGGGAGCTGTTTTTT
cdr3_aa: CASNTRGAGAGELFF

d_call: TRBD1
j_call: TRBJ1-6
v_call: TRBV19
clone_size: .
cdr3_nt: TGTGCCAGTACCCTCAAGCCCAGGGGGCAGGATTCACCCCTCCACTTT
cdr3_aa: CASTLKPRGQDSPLHF

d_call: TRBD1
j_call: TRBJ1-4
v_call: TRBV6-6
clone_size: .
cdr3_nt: TGTGCCAGCAGTTACGGGACAGGGGGTCGTGAAAAACTGTTTTTT
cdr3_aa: CASSYGTGGREKLFF

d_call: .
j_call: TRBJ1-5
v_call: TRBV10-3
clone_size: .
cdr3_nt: TGTGCCATCAGTGAGTCGACTTTTCAGGGTAATCAGCCCCAGCATTTT
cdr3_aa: CAISESTFQGNQPQHF

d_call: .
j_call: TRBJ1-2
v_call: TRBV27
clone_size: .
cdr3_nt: TGTGCCAGCAGTTTTAGACAGAACTATGGCTACACCTTC
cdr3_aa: CASSFRQNYGYTF

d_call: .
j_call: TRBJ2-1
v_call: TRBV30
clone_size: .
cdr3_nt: TGTGCCTGGAGTGTAAAAACAGGAAAACTTGAGCAGTTCTTC
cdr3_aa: CAWSVKTGKLEQFF

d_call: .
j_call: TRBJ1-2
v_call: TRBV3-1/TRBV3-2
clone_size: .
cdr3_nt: TGTGCCAGCAGCCAGTTTACAGGGTCCGCCCTTGGCTACACCTTC
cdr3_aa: CASSQFTGSALGYTF

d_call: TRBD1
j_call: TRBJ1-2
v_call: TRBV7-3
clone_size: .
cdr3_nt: TGTGCCAGCAGCCGATCACAGGGGAGCGATGGCTACACCTTC
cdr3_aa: CASSRSQGSDGYTF

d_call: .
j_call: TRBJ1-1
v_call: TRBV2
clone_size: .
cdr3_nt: TGTGCCAGCAGTGTTCAAGGAGGCACTGAAGCTTTCTTT
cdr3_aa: CASSVQGGTEAFF

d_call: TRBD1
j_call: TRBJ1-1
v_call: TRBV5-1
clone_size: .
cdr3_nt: TGCGCCAGCAGCTCGACAGGGGGGCACACTGAAGCTTTCTTT
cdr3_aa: CASSSTGGHTEAFF

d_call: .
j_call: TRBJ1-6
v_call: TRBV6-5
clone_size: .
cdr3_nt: TGTGCCAGCAGCTTAGGACCCGGACAGAATTCACCCCTCCACTTT
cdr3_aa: CASSLGPGQNSPLHF

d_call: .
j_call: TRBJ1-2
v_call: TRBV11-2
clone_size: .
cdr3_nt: TGTGCCAGCAGGATGGGAGGGACCTACTATGGCTACACCTTC
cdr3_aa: CASRMGGTYYGYTF

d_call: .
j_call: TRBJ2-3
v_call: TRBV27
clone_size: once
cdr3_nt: TGTGCCAGCAGGTTTTGGGGAGCCCGGGCAGATACGCAGTATTTT
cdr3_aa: CASRFWGARADTQYF

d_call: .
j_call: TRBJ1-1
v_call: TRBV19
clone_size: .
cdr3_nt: TGTGCCAGTACCGCGGGGGTGAACACTGAAGCTTTCTTT
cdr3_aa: CASTAGVNTEAFF

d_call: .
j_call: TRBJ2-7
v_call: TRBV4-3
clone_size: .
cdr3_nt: TGCGCCAGCAGCCTTCAGGGTACTACCTACGAGCAGTACTTC
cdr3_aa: CASSLQGTTYEQYF

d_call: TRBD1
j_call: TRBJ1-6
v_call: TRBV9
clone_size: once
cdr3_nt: TGTGCCAGCAGCGCCGACAGGGGCTATAATTCACCCCTCCACTTT
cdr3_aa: CASSADRGYNSPLHF

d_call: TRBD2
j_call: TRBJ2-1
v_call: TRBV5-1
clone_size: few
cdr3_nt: TGCGCCAGCAGCCCTTATGGTAGCGGGGGGCATGAGCAGTTCTTC
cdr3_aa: CASSPYGSGGHEQFF

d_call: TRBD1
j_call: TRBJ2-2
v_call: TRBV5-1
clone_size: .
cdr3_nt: TGCGCCAGCAGCTTGGATCCAGGGGGCAAAGGCGGGGAGCTGTTTTTT
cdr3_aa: CASSLDPGGKGGELFF

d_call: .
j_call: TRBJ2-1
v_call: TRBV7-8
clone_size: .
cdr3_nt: TGTGCCAGCAGCGCTGGGAGCTCCTACAATGAGCAGTTCTTC
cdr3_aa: CASSAGSSYNEQFF

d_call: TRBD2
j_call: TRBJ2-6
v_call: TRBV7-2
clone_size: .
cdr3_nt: TGTGCCAGCAGCTCCGGTGGGACTAGCGGGACTGGGGCCAACGTCCTGACTTTC
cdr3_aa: CASSSGGTSGTGANVLTF

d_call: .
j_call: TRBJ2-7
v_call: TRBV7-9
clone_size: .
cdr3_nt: TGTGCCAGCAGCTACGGTACAGGGATTGGCGAGCAGTACTTC
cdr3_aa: CASSYGTGIGEQYF

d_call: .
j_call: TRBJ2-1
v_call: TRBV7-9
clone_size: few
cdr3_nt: TGTGCCAGCAGCACAAGTCTAGCGAGAGGAGACAATGAGCAGTTCTTC
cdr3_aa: CASSTSLARGDNEQFF

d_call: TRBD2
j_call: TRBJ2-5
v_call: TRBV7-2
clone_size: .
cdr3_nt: TGTGCCAGCAGCTCGGGGGGGCCGGGGGAGACCCAGTACTTC
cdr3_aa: CASSSGGPGETQYF

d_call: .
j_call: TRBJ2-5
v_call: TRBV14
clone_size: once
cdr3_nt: TGTGCCAGCAGCCAACCCTCTCTACTAGCACCCCAAGAGACCCAGTACTTC
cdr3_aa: CASSQPSLLAPQETQYF

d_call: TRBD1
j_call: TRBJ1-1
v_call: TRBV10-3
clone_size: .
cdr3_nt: TGTGCCATCAGACGGGACAGGGGATGGGACACTGAAGCTTTCTTT
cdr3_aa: CAIRRDRGWDTEAFF

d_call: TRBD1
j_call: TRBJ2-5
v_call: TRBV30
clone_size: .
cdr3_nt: TGTGCCTGGAGCAGGGAGACAGGGGGCGCGAAGACCCAGTACTTC
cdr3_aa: CAWSRETGGAKTQYF

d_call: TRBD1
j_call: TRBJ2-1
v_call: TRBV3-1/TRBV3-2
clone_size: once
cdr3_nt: TGTGCCAGCAGCCCGAAGTCGAACAGGGGGCAGTTCTTC
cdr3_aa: CASSPKSNRGQFF

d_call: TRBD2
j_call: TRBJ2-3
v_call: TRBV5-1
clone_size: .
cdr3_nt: TGCGCCAGCAGGAACACGGGAGGACCAGATACGCAGTATTTT
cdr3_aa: CASRNTGGPDTQYF

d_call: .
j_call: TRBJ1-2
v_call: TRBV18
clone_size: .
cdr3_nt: TGTGCCAGCTCACCGACTCGAGAGGGCCAAAACTATGGCTACACCTTC
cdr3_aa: CASSPTREGQNYGYTF

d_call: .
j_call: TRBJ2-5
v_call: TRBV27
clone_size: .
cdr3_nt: TGTGCCAGCAGTTTAAATTGGCTGATGATGCAAGAGACCCAGTACTTC
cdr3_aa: CASSLNWLMMQETQYF

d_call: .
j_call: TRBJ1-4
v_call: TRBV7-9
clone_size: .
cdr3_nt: TGTGCCAGCAGTACCACGGGGGGTTTGGATGAAAAACTGTTTTTT
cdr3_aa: CASSTTGGLDEKLFF

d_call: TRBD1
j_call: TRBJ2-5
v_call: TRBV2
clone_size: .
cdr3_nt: TGTGCCAGCAGTGAGCAGGGGGCTCGCCAAGAGACCCAGTACTTC
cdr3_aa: CASSEQGARQETQYF

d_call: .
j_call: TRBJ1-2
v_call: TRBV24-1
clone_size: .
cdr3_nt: TGTGCCACCAGTTCGCCCAAGACAGTAGGGAACTATGGCTACACCTTC
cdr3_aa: CATSSPKTVGNYGYTF

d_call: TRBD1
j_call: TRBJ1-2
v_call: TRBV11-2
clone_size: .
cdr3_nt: TGTGCCAGCAGCTCTCCGGGACAGGGGGCGATTGGTAGCGGCTACACCTTC
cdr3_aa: CASSSPGQGAIGSGYTF

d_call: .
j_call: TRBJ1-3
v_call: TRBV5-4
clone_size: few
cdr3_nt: TGTGCCAGCAGCTTTGGGAGCTCTGGAAACACCATATATTTT
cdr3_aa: CASSFGSSGNTIYF

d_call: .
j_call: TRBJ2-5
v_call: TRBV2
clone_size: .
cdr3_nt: TGTGCCAGCAGTGGGACTCGGGGGCAAGAGACCCAGTACTTC
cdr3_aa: CASSGTRGQETQYF

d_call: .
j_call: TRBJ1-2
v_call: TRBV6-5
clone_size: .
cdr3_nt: TGTGCCAGCACCAAAGGCGGAGGCTACACCTTC
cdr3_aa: CASTKGGGYTF

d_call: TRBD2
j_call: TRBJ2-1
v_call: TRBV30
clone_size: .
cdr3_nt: TGTGCCTGGAAGGGGCGGGAGTACAATGAGCAGTTCTTC
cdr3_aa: CAWKGREYNEQFF

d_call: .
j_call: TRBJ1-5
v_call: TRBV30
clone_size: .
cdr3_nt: TGTGCCTGGAGGCCCCCCTTCGGGATCCGGAGCAATCAGCCCCAGCATTTT
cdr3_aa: CAWRPPFGIRSNQPQHF